A single sample gave rise to the 26 T cell receptor beta chains below, sequenced in a study of breast tumors, draining lymph nodes, adjacent tissues. TCRdb re-derived calls from the multiplex PCR reads in MiXCR, one entry per CDR3 protein. Of 12,000 to 15,000 distinct CDR3 sequences in the sample, less than 70% are singletons; the top ten hold 30%. The sample taken for sequencing was tumor-adjacent breast tissue. Receptors were obtained from a female donor with breast cancer. Some clones in this sample may be carry-over from other donors' samples.

The genes are TRBV9 and TRBJ1-2; 7 bases are shared with TRBD1. The CDR3 totals 14 residues. V lost 3 bases, J lost 4 bases, and 6 bases stayed unmatched. The germline V gene encodes CDR1 SGDLS and CDR2 YYNGEE. The CDR3 is CASSARGGSYGYTF. CDR3 coding DNA: TGTGCCAGCAGCGCCAGGGGGGGGTCCTATGGCTACACCTTC.

V and J are TRBV15 and TRBJ1-2, with D possibly matching TRBD1 (6 bases). The germline V gene encodes CDR1 LNHNV and CDR2 YYDKDF (reference sequence). Trimming removed 3 bases from V and 8 bases from J, with 16 bases in between. This CDR3 comprises 14 residues. The CDR3 loop is CATSSQWDQGGYTF. The CDR3, as DNA: TGTGCCACCAGCAGCCAATGGGACCAGGGGGGCTACACCTTC.

This clonotype was picked up many times. The chain recombines TRBV5-1 with TRBJ1-3; possibly TRBD1 for D (5 bases). The ends were cut back, 4 bases at V and 0 bases at J, with 8 bases in the middle. The CDR3 is made up of 14 amino acids. Germline CDR1 is SGHRS and CDR2 is YFSETQ. CDR3 sequence: CASSPGASGNTIYF. For the CDR3, the DNA is TGCGCCAGCAGCCCTGGGGCCTCTGGAAACACCATATATTTT. Complete variable domain (other parts from reference TRBV5-1 and TRBJ1-3): KAGVTQTPRYLIKTRGQQVTLSCSPISGHRSVSWYQQTPGQGLQFLFEYFSETQRNKGNFPGRFSGRQFSNSRSEMNVSTLELGDSALYLCASSPGASGNTIYFGEGSWLTVV.

This rearrangement joins TRBV19 to TRBJ2-1; D not resolved. Deletions cut 11 bases from V and 0 bases from J, with 11 bases between. Germline-derived CDR1 and CDR2 are LNHDA and SQIVND (reference sequence). This CDR3 has 13 amino acids. CDR3 in DNA: TGTGCCGTAGTCAGACACTCCTACAATGAGCAGTTCTTC. Translating it yields CAVVRHSYNEQFF.

V and J are TRBV6-5 and TRBJ2-3, with D tentatively TRBD2 (6 bases). This CDR3 region has 16 residues. The germline V gene has CDR1 MNHEY and CDR2 SVGAGI. Trimming stripped 5 bases from V and 2 bases from J, with 17 bases between. CDR3 DNA: TGTGCCAGCAGTCCGGAACCGGGACTGTACACAGATACGCAGTATTTT. Translated: CASSPEPGLYTDTQYF.

This clonotype occurred many times. The chain employs TRBV15 and TRBJ1-2, with D maybe TRBD1 (6 bases). The CDR3 is 14 residues long. V lost 0 bases to trimming and J lost 4 bases, with 9 bases between them. Per the germline V gene, CDR1 is LNHNV and CDR2 is YYDKDF (reference sequence). CDR3 region: CATSRDRGLYGYTF. The CDR3 DNA reads TGTGCCACCAGCAGAGACAGGGGCCTCTATGGCTACACCTTC.

This clonotype was counted ten times or more. A much more abundant neighbour one base away suggests this may be a read error. The CDR3 sequence is CASSLTSGVTETQHF. The CDR3, as DNA: TGTGCCAGCAGCTTAACCTCAGGGGTCACAGAGACCCAGCACTTC. This chain links TRBV7-3 with TRBJ2-5; tentatively, D is TRBD1 (6 bases). The V gene's germline CDR1 is SGHTA and CDR2 FQGTGA. This CDR3 has 15 residues.

Ten or more counts support this clonotype. The V and J genes are TRBV12-3 or TRBV12-4 and TRBJ2-7, with no clear D. The germline V and J ends were trimmed by 4 bases and 5 bases, with 9 bases remaining between them. The CDR3 sequence is 12 residues long. The CDR3 DNA follows: TGTGCCAGCAGTTACGTGGAGCACGAGCAGTACTTC. It yields the protein CASSYVEHEQYF.

This clonotype has only a few counts. The rearrangement uses TRBV6-5 and TRBJ2-2, with TRBD2 as a possible D gene (6 bases). CDR1 is MNHEY, CDR2 SVGAGI, per germline. V was clipped by 5 bases and J by 6 bases, with 10 bases between them. This CDR3 is built from 13 residues. The CDR3 DNA sequence: TGTGCCAGCAGTGGCACTAGCTCCGGGGAGCTGTTTTTT. Its protein product is CASSGTSSGELFF.

About this clonotype itself: The junction shows a germline mismatch at one end, possibly a read error. The rearrangement uses TRBV14 and TRBJ1-2, with unresolved D. Germline V gene data show CDR1 as SGHDN and CDR2 as FVKESK. This CDR3 is 15 amino acids long. In DNA, the CDR3 is TGTGCCAGCAGTGAGTGGAGTACCGCGAACTATGGCTCCACCTTC. It encodes CASSEWSTANYGSTF.

V usage is TRBV5-6 and J usage is TRBJ2-1; D is undetermined. The CDR3 is 11 residues long. Trimming cost V 2 bases and J 6 bases, with 3 bases left between them. Germline CDR1 and CDR2: SGHDT and YYEEEE. As DNA, the CDR3 is TGTGCCAGCAGCTTCGGCAATGAGCAGTTCTTC. This encodes CASSFGNEQFF.

This clonotype occurred many times. Just one base apart from a much larger clone, this may be a read error. The chain uses TRBV13 and TRBJ2-7; a weak D match, TRBD2 (6 bases). V lost 4 bases, J lost 3 bases, and 16 bases lay in between. Germline V gives CDR1 PRHDT, CDR2 FYEKMQ (reference sequence). The CDR3 is 15 amino acids. The CDR3 DNA reads as TGTGCCAGCAGCTCCCGGCCTCGGGAGTACTACGAGCAGTACTTC. Protein: CASSSRPREYYEQYF. The whole variable domain, remainder taken from reference TRBV13 and TRBJ2-7, is AAGVIQSPRHLIKEKRETATLKCYPIPRHDTVYWYQQGPGQDPQFLISFYEKMQSDKGSIPDRFSAQQFSDYHSELNMSSLELGDSALYFCASSSRPREYYEQYFGPGTRLTVT.

This chain connects TRBV12-3 or TRBV12-4 to TRBJ1-2; 8 positions match TRBD1. There are 14 residues in the CDR3. The ends lost 8 bases at V and 2 bases at J; junction bases unmatched: 7. CDR3 nucleotide sequence: TGTGCCAGCTCTGCGACAGGGGCCAACTATGGCTACACCTTC. As protein: CASSATGANYGYTF.

This clonotype has just a few counts. The gene calls are TRBV25-1 and TRBJ1-6; D is unresolved. The CDR3 length is 13 residues. Trimming removed 1 base from V and 14 bases from J, with 12 bases in between. CDR1 is MGHDK and CDR2 is SYGVNS in the germline V gene. CDR3 DNA sequence: TGTGCCAGCAGTGAATTGACGGGAGGGACCCTCCACTTT. The encoded protein is CASSELTGGTLHF.

In its sample, this clonotype ranks as medium-sized. This chain links TRBV20-1 with TRBJ1-2, with TRBD1 as a possible D gene (5 bases). The V gene's germline CDR1 is DFQATT and CDR2 SNEGSKA (reference sequence). The CDR3 covers 12 residues. Trimming removed 5 bases from V and 4 bases from J, with 11 bases in between. In DNA form, the CDR3 reads TGCAGTGCTGTCGACAGTGCCTATGGCTACACCTTC. This encodes CSAVDSAYGYTF.

In regard to this clonotype: A read error may produce the germline difference seen at one junction end. In DNA, the CDR3 is TGTGCCAGCAGCCCGACCGTCAGGGGTACTAATGAAGAACTGTTTTTT. Its protein product is CASSPTVRGTNEELFF. V gene TRBV7-9 combines with J gene TRBJ1-4; D is perhaps TRBD1 (6 bases). Germline CDR1 and CDR2: SEHNR and FQNEAQ (reference sequence). The CDR3 runs 16 residues.

This clonotype is large (0.1 to 1%). The chain links TRBV20-1 to TRBJ2-7; TRBD2 is a possible D gene (6 bases). Germline values: CDR1 DFQATT, CDR2 SNEGSKA (reference sequence). The CDR3 is made up of 15 amino acids. Trimming shortened V by 0 bases and J by 2 bases, and 14 bases separated the two germline ends. The CDR3 sequence is CSARDLAGSTYEQYF. The CDR3 DNA follows: TGCAGTGCTAGAGATCTGGCGGGGTCTACCTACGAGCAGTACTTC.

This clonotype has just one count. It is likely a read error, because the conserved phenylalanine at the end of the CDR3 is missing. This rearrangement joins TRBV4-1 to TRBJ2-5; TRBD2 is a possible D gene (5 bases). Germline lookup yields CDR1 MGHRA and CDR2 YSYEKL. V was trimmed by 0 bases and J by 5 bases, leaving 16 bases between them. There are 16 residues in the CDR3. The CDR3 coding sequence is TGCGCCAGCAGCCAAGAGCCGGGGATGGGCCAGGAGACCCAGTACCTC. It specifies CASSQEPGMGQETQYL.

This clonotype is termed medium-sized. This chain links TRBV7-9 with TRBJ2-1; D is unresolved. CDR1 and CDR2 (germline): SEHNR, FQNEAQ (reference sequence). Trimming stripped 1 base from V and 8 bases from J, with 9 bases between. The CDR3 is made up of 13 amino acids. CDR3 in DNA: TGTGCCAGCAGCTTAGGGTCGATTGATGAGCAGTTCTTC. This encodes CASSLGSIDEQFF.

About this clonotype itself: Relative to the germline gene, one junction end is altered; a read error may explain this. The CDR3 sequence is CASSFDSGNTIYF. The CDR3 DNA is TGTGCTAGCAGCTTTGATTCTGGAAACACCATATATTTT. The chain carries TRBV11-2 and TRBJ1-3; D gene ambiguous. CDR3 size: 13 residues. Per germline, CDR1 SGHAT and CDR2 FQNNGV.

Many counts were recorded for this clonotype. The rearrangement links TRBV20-1 to TRBJ2-5, with a possible D match to TRBD2 (7 bases). With 1 base removed from V and 4 bases from J, the gap between germline ends came to 13 bases. The CDR3 has 14 amino acids. The germline gives CDR1 DFQATT, CDR2 SNEGSKA (reference sequence). CDR3 amino acids: CSARVGGAIETQYF. The CDR3 DNA is TGCAGTGCTAGAGTTGGGGGGGCAATAGAGACCCAGTACTTC.

The V gene is TRBV13, the J gene TRBJ1-2, with D possibly being TRBD1 (5 bases). The CDR3 length is 13 residues. Trimming pared 1 base from V and 8 bases from J, leaving 11 bases between. The V gene's germline CDR1 is PRHDT and CDR2 FYEKMQ (reference sequence). The CDR3 loop is CASSLAGLGGYTF. The CDR3 bases are TGTGCCAGCAGCTTAGCGGGGCTGGGCGGCTACACCTTC.

A single count supports this clonotype. The V call is TRBV7-8, the J call TRBJ2-7, with D maybe TRBD2 (7 bases). Trimming shortened V by 4 bases and J by 5 bases, and 15 bases separated the two germline ends. This CDR3 is built from 14 residues. The V gene's germline CDR1 is SGHVS and CDR2 FQNEAQ. The CDR3 loop reads CASSSPTGGDEQYF. The CDR3 bases are TGTGCCAGCAGCTCTCCAACGGGGGGCGACGAGCAGTACTTC.

This clonotype qualifies as medium-sized. The J gene is TRBJ2-7, the V gene TRBV10-1; the D call may be TRBD1 or TRBD2 (5 bases each). This CDR3 has 14 amino acids. V was shortened by 3 bases and J by 2 bases, with 11 bases between the two germline ends. Per the germline V gene, CDR1 is WNHNN and CDR2 is SYGVQD (reference sequence). The CDR3 sequence: CASSESGTAYEQYF. CDR3 DNA: TGCGCCAGCAGTGAATCGGGGACCGCCTACGAGCAGTACTTC.

To note about this clonotype: This CDR3 fails to terminate in the conserved phenylalanine or tryptophan, so it likely reflects a read error. V gene TRBV6-6 combines with J gene TRBJ1-5; D is unclear. The CDR3 is 12 amino acids. CDR1 is MNHNY, CDR2 SVGAGI, per germline (reference sequence). V lost 7 bases to trimming and J lost 9 bases, with 13 bases between them. The CDR3 sequence is CASTQPSRPQHL. The CDR3 DNA reads as TGTGCCAGCACCCAACCGAGCCGGCCCCAGCATCTT.

V usage is TRBV10-2 and J usage is TRBJ2-7, with D hard to call. Trimming removed 3 bases at V and 3 bases at J, with 0 bases between. Germline V gene data show CDR1 as WSHSY and CDR2 as SAAADI. The CDR3 totals 10 residues. The CDR3 region has the DNA TGCGCCAGCAGTGACTACGAGCAGTACTTC. Translation: CASSDYEQYF.